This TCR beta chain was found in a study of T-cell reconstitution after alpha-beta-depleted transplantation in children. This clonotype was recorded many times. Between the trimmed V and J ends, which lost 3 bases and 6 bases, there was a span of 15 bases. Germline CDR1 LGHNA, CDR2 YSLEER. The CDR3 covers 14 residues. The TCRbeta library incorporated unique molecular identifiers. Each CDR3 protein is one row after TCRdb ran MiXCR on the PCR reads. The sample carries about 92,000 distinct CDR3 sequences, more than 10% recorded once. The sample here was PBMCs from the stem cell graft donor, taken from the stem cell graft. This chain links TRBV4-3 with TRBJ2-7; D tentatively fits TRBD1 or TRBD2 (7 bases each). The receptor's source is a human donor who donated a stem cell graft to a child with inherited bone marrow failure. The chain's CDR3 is CASSHYRGGGEQYF. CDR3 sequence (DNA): TGCGCCAGCAGCCATTACAGGGGAGGGGGCGAGCAGTACTTC.